This TCR beta chain originates from a study of blood T cell repertoires in COVID-19. Background on the study: Samples of COVID-19 (acute and convalescent) were obtained from the United States, Italy and Spain. T cells, B-cell-depleted T cells, or PBMCs provided the cDNA or gDNA that served as material.

V lost 5 bases and J lost 7; bases outside the gene matches: 7. CDR1 is LNHDA and CDR2 is SQIVND in the germline V gene (reference sequence). The CDR3 has 13 amino acids. Authors' analysis steps: Nucleated cell counts were estimated from reference gene primer amplification. Clones were read by immunoSEQ multiplex PCR, and TCRdb kept only the in-frame ones, dropping some. V and J calls and clone size follow that table, whereas D and trimming were derived from the DNA. Here the sample spans tens of thousands of clones, nearly 85% being singletons. What was sequenced was peripheral blood. The V call is TRBV19, the J call TRBJ1-2; TRBD1 matches 7 bases. The TCR originated in a woman aged 80 or older with acute or convalescent COVID-19. The CDR3 nucleotides read TGTGCCAGTAGTGCCGGGACAGTCATTGGCTACACCTTC. Protein product: CASSAGTVIGYTF.